This entry lists 26 T cell receptor beta chains sequenced from one sample in a study of identical twins. TCRdb reprocessed the 5' RACE reads via MiXCR and lists one record per CDR3 protein. Seen here are fewer than 550,000 distinct CDR3 sequences, around 15% observed once, and the top ten hold 0.44%. These records were also assigned to another study, of yellow fever vaccine responses in identical twins.

Sequenced: CD4+ T cells sorted from blood. All receptors come from a woman aged 18-30 years in good health.

This clonotype has only a few counts. The V call is TRBV29-1, the J call TRBJ2-5; D is uncertain. The germline CDR1 and CDR2 sequences are SQVTM and ANQGSEA. The V gene lost 6 bases and the J gene lost 5 bases, with 10 bases spanning the gap. The CDR3 runs to 11 residues. This CDR3 is CSVLLGETQYF. DNA of the CDR3: TGCAGCGTGCTCCTGGGGGAGACCCAGTACTTC.

V and J are TRBV6-1 and TRBJ2-5, with TRBD2 matching over 15 bases. V was pared by 5 bases and J by 4 bases, with 2 bases of the junction left unmatched. CDR3 size: 15 residues. The V gene's germline CDR1 is MNHNS and CDR2 SASEGT. The CDR3 DNA reads TGTGCCAGCAGTCGGACTAGCGGGGGGGTAGAGACCCAGTACTTC. It specifies CASSRTSGGVETQYF.

This clonotype has ten or more counts. The rearrangement uses TRBV12-3 or TRBV12-4 and TRBJ1-1; D possibly corresponds to TRBD1 (6 bases). The CDR3 is 15 amino acids. V was shortened by 5 bases and J by 0 bases, with 13 bases between the two germline ends. CDR3 bases: TGTGCCAGCAGTCAAGACAGGAACATGAACACTGAAGCTTTCTTT. Its protein is CASSQDRNMNTEAFF.

This chain uses TRBV7-6 with TRBJ2-5, with D possibly TRBD2 on 6 matching bases. Trimming removed 4 bases from V and 3 bases from J, with 9 bases in between. Looked up from germline, CDR1 is SGHVS and CDR2 is FNYEAQ. The CDR3 runs 13 residues. For the CDR3, the DNA is TGTGCCAGCAGCTCGCGACTAGAAGAGACCCAGTACTTC. As protein: CASSSRLEETQYF.

This clonotype has a count of ten or more. The chain recombines TRBV3-1 with TRBJ1-1; no clear D gene. The CDR3 is 12 residues long. Germline V CDR1 and CDR2: LGHDT, YNNKEL (reference sequence). The V end lost 2 bases, the J end lost 7 bases, and 8 bases lay between the germline ends. DNA for the CDR3: TGTGCCAGCAGCCAAACCGGCGGTGAAGCTTTCTTT. Protein sequence: CASSQTGGEAFF.

The chain is built from TRBV5-1 and TRBJ2-2, with D tentatively TRBD2 (6 bases). This CDR3 is built from 14 residues. The V end was cut by 3 bases, the J end by 0 bases, with 6 bases between. Per the germline V gene, CDR1 is SGHRS and CDR2 is YFSETQ. Here the CDR3 reads CASSWDSNTGELFF. In DNA form, the CDR3 reads TGCGCCAGCAGCTGGGACTCGAACACCGGGGAGCTGTTTTTT.

The J gene is TRBJ2-3, the V gene TRBV2, with a possible D match to TRBD2 (6 bases). The CDR3 has 14 amino acids. Trimming cost V 6 bases and J 6 bases, with 16 bases left between them. CDR1 and CDR2 (germline): SNHLY, FYNNEI. CDR3 nucleotide sequence: TGTGCCAGCAGAGTTAGCGGACGTGCCGATACGCAGTATTTT. Its translation: CASRVSGRADTQYF.

The genes are TRBV20-1 and TRBJ2-7, with 9 bases fitting TRBD2. The CDR3 runs 12 residues. CDR1 is DFQATT, CDR2 SNEGSKA, per germline (reference sequence). After removal of 6 bases from V and 4 bases from J, the junction contained 4 bases not matched to a gene. Here the CDR3 reads CSALSGSYEQYF. Written as DNA, the CDR3 is TGCAGTGCCCTTAGCGGGAGTTACGAGCAGTACTTC.

This chain links TRBV6-1 with TRBJ2-7; 10 bases fit TRBD1. V dropped 6 bases and J dropped 6; count of bases not matched to a gene: 5. Germline CDR1 is MNHNS and CDR2 is SASEGT. The CDR3 is 13 residues long. The CDR3 loop is CASRRQGAVEQYV. The CDR3 DNA reads TGTGCCAGCAGAAGACAGGGGGCTGTCGAGCAGTACGTC.

This rearrangement joins TRBV7-2 to TRBJ1-5; TRBD1 aligns across 7 bases. Germline V gives CDR1 SGHTA, CDR2 FQGNSA. V lost 5 bases to trimming and J lost 4 bases; unmatched junction nucleotides: 14. The CDR3 contains 17 residues. The CDR3 nucleotides are TGTGCCAGCAGCCGTGTTGGTACAGGGGCTTATAATCAGCCCCAGCATTTT. It codes for CASSRVGTGAYNQPQHF.

V and J are TRBV10-3 and TRBJ2-3; 11 nucleotides align to TRBD2. The CDR3 has 16 residues. CDR1 is ENHRY and CDR2 is SYGVKD in the germline V gene. V was pared by 3 bases and J by 1 base, with 3 bases of the junction left unmatched. The CDR3 DNA follows: TGTGCCATCAGTGACCCACTAGCGGGGGGCACAGATACGCAGTATTTT. Protein sequence: CAISDPLAGGTDTQYF.

A few counts support this clonotype. The chain has TRBV12-3 or TRBV12-4 and TRBJ2-1; D perhaps matches TRBD2 (5 bases). The germline V and J ends were trimmed by 5 bases and 7 bases, with 21 bases remaining between them. The CDR3 extends over 16 amino acids. The CDR3 DNA follows: TGTGCCAGCAGTATTACCGTCCGGGATCAGAAAAATGAGCAGTTCTTC. This sequence encodes CASSITVRDQKNEQFF.

The gene calls are TRBV28 and TRBJ2-5; 7 bases are a match to TRBD2. Germline CDR1 reads MDHEN; CDR2 reads SYDVKM. Trimming removed 1 base from V and 5 bases from J; junction bases left unmatched: 7. This CDR3 comprises 15 residues. The CDR3 sequence is CASSLSGGPAETQYF. DNA for the CDR3: TGTGCCAGCAGTTTATCGGGGGGACCTGCGGAGACCCAGTACTTC. Full variable domain (outside the CDR3, taken from reference TRBV28 and TRBJ2-5): DVKVTQSSRYLVKRTGEKVFLECVQDMDHENMFWYRQDPGLGLRLIYFSYDVKMKEKGDIPEGYSVSREKKERFSLILESASTNQTSMYLCASSLSGGPAETQYFGPGTRLLVL.

The chain carries TRBV7-2 and TRBJ1-2; D possibly corresponds to TRBD1 (5 bases). The CDR3 spans 16 residues. Germline assignment: CDR1 SGHTA and CDR2 FQGNSA. The V and J ends lost 0 bases and 0 bases respectively, with 11 bases between them. Here the CDR3 reads CASSLAWDVPNYGYTF. The CDR3 DNA is TGTGCCAGCAGCTTAGCGTGGGACGTCCCTAACTATGGCTACACCTTC.

The chain uses TRBV7-6 and TRBJ2-2; D may be TRBD1 (5 bases). This CDR3 is 15 amino acids long. V shed 5 bases and J shed 1 base, with 11 bases lying between them. From germline, CDR1 is SGHVS and CDR2 FNYEAQ. In DNA form, the CDR3 reads TGTGCCAGCAGCCCCGGACACCAGAACACCGGGGAGCTGTTTTTT. This codes for CASSPGHQNTGELFF. Together with reference TRBV7-6 and TRBJ2-2, the CDR3 gives the full variable domain: GAGVSQSPRYKVTKRGQDVALRCDPISGHVSLYWYRQALGQGPEFLTYFNYEAQQDKSGLPNDRFSAERPEGSISTLTIQRTEQRDSAMYRCASSPGHQNTGELFFGEGSRLTVL.

CDR3 nucleotides: TGTGCCATCAGTGAGTCAGACTCAAACTATGGCTACACCTTC. Its protein is CAISESDSNYGYTF. The chain employs TRBV10-3 and TRBJ1-2; D remains ambiguous. V lost 0 bases, J lost 2 bases, and 7 bases lay in between. Germline loops: CDR1 ENHRY, CDR2 SYGVKD. CDR3 length: 14 amino acids.

This chain uses TRBV2 with TRBJ2-7, with 7 bases fitting TRBD2. The CDR3 loop spans 14 amino acids. The germline V gene encodes CDR1 SNHLY and CDR2 FYNNEI. Trimming cost V 6 bases and J 9 bases; bases outside gene matches: 14. The CDR3 reads CASSMTSSPKGQYF. DNA for the CDR3: TGTGCCAGCAGCATGACTAGCTCTCCCAAAGGGCAGTACTTC.

This chain links TRBV6-1 with TRBJ1-1; tentatively, D is TRBD1 (6 bases). V lost 7 bases, J lost 4 bases, and 13 bases lay in between. Germline V CDR1 and CDR2: MNHNS, SASEGT. CDR3 length equals 13 residues. This CDR3 is CASTQGRGTEAFF. The CDR3 nucleotides read TGTGCCAGCACACAGGGTCGGGGCACTGAAGCTTTCTTT.

The chain has TRBV12-3 or TRBV12-4 and TRBJ1-3, with 7 positions matching TRBD1. V gave up 5 bases and J gave up 3 bases; unmatched junction bases: 7. This CDR3 contains 15 residues. CDR3: CASSLQGGGGNTIYF. As DNA, the CDR3 is TGTGCCAGCAGTCTCCAGGGGGGTGGTGGAAACACCATATATTTT.

Only a few counts were recorded for this clonotype. The rearrangement uses TRBV19 and TRBJ1-1, with unresolved D. V gave up 8 bases and J gave up 2 bases, with 12 bases separating them. The CDR3 length is 13 residues. CDR1 LNHDA and CDR2 SQIVND come from the germline V gene (reference sequence). The CDR3 region is CASGKGPNTEAFF. In DNA, the CDR3 is TGTGCCAGTGGGAAAGGGCCAAACACTGAAGCTTTCTTT.

The chain recombines TRBV7-2 with TRBJ2-5; perhaps D is TRBD1 or TRBD2 (5 bases each). Deletions cut 5 bases from V and 4 bases from J, with 14 bases between. Germline CDR1 is SGHTA and CDR2 is FQGNSA. The CDR3 runs to 14 residues. The DNA for the CDR3 is TGTGCCAGCAGCCCCGGGACGTTAACAGAGACCCAGTACTTC. Translated: CASSPGTLTETQYF.

This clonotype was counted a few times. The chain employs TRBV5-6 and TRBJ2-3; TRBD2 aligns across 9 bases. Germline values: CDR1 SGHDT, CDR2 YYEEEE. Losses at the gene ends were 4 bases for V and 0 bases for J; bases not matched to a gene: 3. This CDR3 comprises 15 residues. The CDR3 coding sequence is TGTGCCAGCAGCGAACTAGCGGGCAGCACAGATACGCAGTATTTT. Protein product: CASSELAGSTDTQYF.

The V gene is TRBV28, the J gene TRBJ2-1; 10 bases are a match to TRBD2. The germline V gene encodes CDR1 MDHEN and CDR2 SYDVKM. The CDR3 runs 13 residues. CDR3 residues: CGTSGSSYNEQFF. CDR3 nucleotide sequence: TGTGGGACTAGCGGATCCTCCTACAATGAGCAGTTCTTC. Drawing the rest from reference TRBV28 and TRBJ2-1, the complete variable domain is DVKVTQSSRYLVKRTGEKVFLECVQDMDHENMFWYRQDPGLGLRLIYFSYDVKMKEKGDIPEGYSVSREKKERFSLILESASTNQTSMYLCGTSGSSYNEQFFGPGTRLTVL.

This clonotype came up a few times. The chain links TRBV5-1 to TRBJ2-5; tentatively, D is TRBD1 (5 bases). The CDR3 consists of 15 residues. Trimming shortened V by 2 bases and J by 5 bases, and 16 bases separated the two germline ends. Per germline, CDR1 SGHRS and CDR2 YFSETQ. CDR3 residues: CASSFRASGLETQYF. CDR3 bases: TGCGCCAGCAGCTTCAGGGCTAGTGGGCTGGAGACCCAGTACTTC.

This chain connects TRBV7-9 to TRBJ2-7, with D tentatively TRBD1 (6 bases). The germline gives CDR1 SEHNR, CDR2 FQNEAQ (reference sequence). Trimming took 6 bases from V and 6 from J, leaving 15 bases between them. This CDR3 has 13 amino acids. The CDR3 bases are TGTGCCAGCAGATCAACAGGGTACGGCGAGCAGTACTTC. It yields the protein CASRSTGYGEQYF.

V is TRBV29-1 and J is TRBJ2-2; TRBD2 matches 9 bases. Germline lookup yields CDR1 SQVTM and CDR2 ANQGSEA. The CDR3 contains 13 residues. Trimming cost V 6 bases and J 8 bases; bases outside gene matches: 7. The CDR3 is CSVRGLASGELFF. In DNA form, the CDR3 reads TGCAGCGTCCGGGGACTAGCCTCAGGGGAGCTGTTTTTT.